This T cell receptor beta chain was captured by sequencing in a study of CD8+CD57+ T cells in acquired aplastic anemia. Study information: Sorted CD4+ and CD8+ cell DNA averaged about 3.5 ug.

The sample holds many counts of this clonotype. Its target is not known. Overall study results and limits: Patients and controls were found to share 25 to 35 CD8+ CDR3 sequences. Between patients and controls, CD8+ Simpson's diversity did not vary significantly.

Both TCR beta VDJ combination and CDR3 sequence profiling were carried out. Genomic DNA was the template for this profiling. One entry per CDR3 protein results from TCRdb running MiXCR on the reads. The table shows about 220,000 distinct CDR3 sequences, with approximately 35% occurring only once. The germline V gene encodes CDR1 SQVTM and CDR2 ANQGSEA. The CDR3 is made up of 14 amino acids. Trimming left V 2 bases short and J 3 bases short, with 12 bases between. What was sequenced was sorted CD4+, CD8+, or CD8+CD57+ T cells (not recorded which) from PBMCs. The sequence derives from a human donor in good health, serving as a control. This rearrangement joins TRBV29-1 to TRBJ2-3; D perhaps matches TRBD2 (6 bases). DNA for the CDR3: TGCAGCGTTGAACCTAGCGCCTTTACAGATACGCAGTATTTT. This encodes CSVEPSAFTDTQYF.